This T cell receptor (beta chain) was observed in a study of CD8+ T cells in alopecia areata. Study at large: Those patients who were treated received oral tofacitinib, which was given at 5 to 10 mg twice daily for moderate-to-severe alopecia areata. The drug, tofacitinib, lasted 6 to 18 months, followed by 6 months off drug. Study-wide points: Especially in alopecia totalis/universalis, lesional scalp showed greater clonality than normal scalp did.

The table lists this clone with a few counts. What it recognizes is unknown. Treatment meaning: oral pan-JAK inhibitor, 5-10 mg twice daily. cDNA reverse transcribed from extracted RNA served as the sequencing template. Some clones are missing from TCRdb's copy, which holds only in-frame ones; the method was immunoSEQ multiplex PCR. The sample holds about 74,000 clones, 25% to 35% seen once. The length of the CDR3 is 12 residues. Germline V lookup: CDR1 GTSNPN, CDR2 SVGIG (reference sequence). The V and J ends lost 3 bases and 11 bases respectively, with 16 bases between them. The clonotype originates from a human donor with alopecia areata. V and J are TRBV30 and TRBJ1-2; D call uncertain. This specimen consisted of CD8+ T cells sorted from blood, obtained at week 4, from a patient treated with tofacitinib. The CDR3 spells CAWRAALGAYTF. The CDR3 DNA sequence: TGTGCCTGGAGGGCCGCCCTGGGAGCGTACACCTTC.